The text below deals with one TCR beta chain. Its antigen is as yet unknown. The repertoire was sequenced with immunoSEQ multiplex PCR; TCRdb's copy has only in-frame clones and lacks some. This sample has approximately 44,000 clones, with approximately 81% found just once. Noted time point: recipient sample about 28 days before transplant, after cytoreduction. This specimen comes from a study of T cell clonotyping in hematopoietic cell transplantation. Whole-study context: Recipients' pretransplant samples followed cytoreduction. Broader study findings: Pathologically expanded recipient clonotypes increased progressively from day 30 to day 180 as diversity fell.

Germline V gene data show CDR1 as MGHRA and CDR2 as YSYEKL. This CDR3 is built from 13 residues. With 1 base removed from V and 7 bases from J, the gap between germline ends came to 10 bases. The gene calls are TRBV4-1 and TRBJ1-1, with a possible D match to TRBD1 (6 bases). This specimen consisted of peripheral blood mononuclear cells, obtained before stem cell transplant. The sequence derives from a man aged 55 to 70 with acute myeloid leukemia. Some clones in this sample may be carry-over from other donors' samples. For the CDR3, the DNA is TGCGCCAGCAGCCAAGGGGGGCAGTATGAAGCTTTCTTT. Translation: CASSQGGQYEAFF.